These 18 T cell receptor beta chains were sequenced from one sample in a study of T cell clones after liver transplantation. Clones were sequenced by immunoSEQ multiplex PCR, and TCRdb holds only the in-frame ones, with some missing. The sample lists nearly 55,000 clones; 65% to 85% were seen once. The sequences come from CD4+ T cells from blood, collected before liver transplant. The receptors come from a human donor who received a liver transplant.

The chain is built from TRBV7-8 and TRBJ2-5, with a weak D call TRBD2 (5 bases). This CDR3 spans 13 amino acids. Germline CDR1 is SGHVS and CDR2 is FQNEAQ. V lost 5 bases, J lost 5 bases, and 12 bases lay in between. The CDR3 loop reads CASSRERWETQYF. The CDR3 DNA sequence: TGTGCCAGCAGCCGAGAGCGGTGGGAGACCCAGTACTTC.

The V gene is TRBV6-6, the J gene TRBJ2-7, with TRBD2 matching 13 bases. The CDR3 length is 14 residues. Trimming took 7 bases from V and 5 from J; bases not matched to a gene: 5. CDR1 MNHNY and CDR2 SVGAGI come from the germline V gene (reference sequence). The DNA of the CDR3 is TGTGCCAGCAACCAGGGACTAGCGGGACACGAGCAGTACTTC. Its translation is CASNQGLAGHEQYF.

This clone qualifies as medium-sized. The genes are TRBV6-6 and TRBJ2-1; D is ambiguous. Germline CDR1 is MNHNY and CDR2 is SVGAGI (reference sequence). The CDR3 contains 14 residues. Deletions cut 0 bases from V and 3 bases from J, with 6 bases between. The CDR3 loop reads CASSYSQVYNEQFF. CDR3 DNA: TGTGCCAGCAGTTACTCGCAGGTCTACAATGAGCAGTTCTTC.

The chain combines TRBV2 with TRBJ2-5, with D unclear. The CDR3 is made up of 13 amino acids. V was clipped by 6 bases and J by 1 base, with 9 bases between them. The germline V gene encodes CDR1 SNHLY and CDR2 FYNNEI. CDR3 loop: CASRRMGQETQYF. The CDR3 DNA sequence: TGTGCCAGCAGGCGGATGGGCCAAGAGACCCAGTACTTC.

The J gene is TRBJ2-7, the V gene TRBV5-6; D perhaps matches TRBD1 (5 bases). The CDR3 has 15 amino acids. Per germline, CDR1 SGHDT and CDR2 YYEEEE. Trimming left V 0 bases short and J 2 bases short, with 12 bases between. The CDR3 reads CASSLVQSTAYEQYF. CDR3 in DNA: TGTGCCAGCAGCTTGGTACAGTCGACAGCCTACGAGCAGTACTTC.

V and J are TRBV4-3 and TRBJ2-5; the D is unclear. Germline CDR1 is LGHNA and CDR2 is YSLEER. Trimming took 0 bases from V and 3 from J, leaving 11 bases between them. The CDR3 is 15 amino acids. The CDR3 here is CASSQDKDPKETQYF. CDR3 nucleotide sequence: TGCGCCAGCAGCCAAGACAAGGACCCCAAAGAGACCCAGTACTTC.

The CDR3 sequence is CASSLQGTSSYEQYF. In DNA, the CDR3 is TGTGCCAGCAGCTTGCAAGGGACCAGCTCCTACGAGCAGTACTTC. The rearrangement joins TRBV7-9 to TRBJ2-7; D assignment may be TRBD1 or TRBD2 (5 bases each). Germline V gene data show CDR1 as SEHNR and CDR2 as FQNEAQ (reference sequence). The CDR3 loop spans 15 amino acids. The germline V and J ends were trimmed by 3 bases and 0 bases, with 12 bases remaining between them. Drawing the rest from reference TRBV7-9 and TRBJ2-7, the complete variable domain is DTGVSQNPRHKITKRGQNVTFRCDPISEHNRLYWYRQTLGQGPEFLTYFQNEAQLEKSRLLSDRFSAERPKGSFSTLEIQRTEQGDSAMYLCASSLQGTSSYEQYFGPGTRLTVT.

This rearrangement joins TRBV9 to TRBJ2-7; D is unclear. There are 11 residues in the CDR3. V was clipped by 3 bases and J by 6 bases, with 7 bases between them. Germline V gene sequence: CDR1 SGDLS, CDR2 YYNGEE. CDR3 nucleotides: TGTGCCAGCAGCGAACCCGGCGAGCAGTACTTC. This gives the protein CASSEPGEQYF.

The genes are TRBV7-2 and TRBJ2-6, with D perhaps being TRBD1 or TRBD2 (6 bases each). The CDR3 loop spans 17 amino acids. Trimming shortened V by 1 base and J by 1 base, and 11 bases separated the two germline ends. Per the germline V gene, CDR1 is SGHTA and CDR2 is FQGNSA. For the CDR3, the DNA is TGTGCCAGCAGCTTAGGCCGGGGGCGGTCTGGGGCCAACGTCCTGACTTTC. It specifies CASSLGRGRSGANVLTF.

Relative to its sample, this clone is medium-sized. The V call is TRBV28, the J call TRBJ1-1; no firm D call. Trimming removed 6 bases from V and 1 base from J, with 3 bases in between. Germline-derived CDR1 and CDR2 are MDHEN and SYDVKM. This CDR3 spans 11 amino acids. CDR3 region: CASRTNTEAFF. The CDR3 DNA follows: TGTGCCAGCAGGACGAACACTGAAGCTTTCTTT.

As for this clone: This CDR3 is also generated by other DNA sequences in the sample. This sequence joins TRBV5-4 and TRBJ1-1; the match to TRBD1 covers 8 bases. V lost 4 bases, J lost 4 bases, and 6 bases stayed unmatched. This CDR3 has 14 amino acids. Germline assignment: CDR1 SGHNT and CDR2 YYREEE (reference sequence). CDR3: CASSLGQGRTEAFF. The CDR3 coding sequence is TGTGCCAGCAGCCTCGGACAGGGTCGCACTGAAGCTTTCTTT.

This clone has only one observation. This chain joins TRBV5-4 and TRBJ1-3; the D is unclear. Between the trimmed V and J ends, which lost 4 bases and 4 bases, there was a span of 15 bases. This CDR3 comprises 15 residues. CDR1 and CDR2 from the germline V gene are SGHNT and YYREEE (reference sequence). The CDR3 loop reads CASSLGSFSGNTIYF. CDR3 nucleotide sequence: TGTGCCAGCAGCCTCGGGTCGTTTTCAGGAAACACCATATATTTT.

The chain employs TRBV5-1 and TRBJ1-1; D is unclear. Germline values: CDR1 SGHRS, CDR2 YFSETQ. Trimming cost V 0 bases and J 4 bases, with 16 bases left between them. The CDR3 is 16 amino acids. This CDR3 reads CASSLAIGNVGTEAFF. The CDR3 bases are TGCGCCAGCAGCTTGGCCATCGGGAACGTTGGCACTGAAGCTTTCTTT.

This rearrangement joins TRBV5-5 to TRBJ1-1, with D unclear. The V end lost 1 base, the J end lost 4 bases, and 14 bases lay between the germline ends. The CDR3 totals 15 residues. Germline V gene lookup returns CDR1 SGHKS and CDR2 YYEKEE (reference sequence). This CDR3 is CASSLKAGRGTEAFF. The CDR3 bases are TGTGCCAGCAGCTTGAAGGCAGGCCGGGGCACTGAAGCTTTCTTT.

J is TRBJ2-7 and V is TRBV7-3; the match to TRBD2 covers 7 bases. Losses at the gene ends were 2 bases for V and 0 bases for J; bases not matched to a gene: 1. There are 14 residues in the CDR3. Germline V lookup: CDR1 SGHTA, CDR2 FQGTGA. DNA of the CDR3: TGTGCCAGCAGCTTATCGGGGGGCTCCTACGAGCAGTACTTC. Residues: CASSLSGGSYEQYF.

The CDR3 DNA follows: TGTGCCAGCAGCTCCGGGACTAGCGTTTTGGAGACCCAGTACTTC. As protein: CASSSGTSVLETQYF. This rearrangement joins TRBV11-1 to TRBJ2-5; TRBD2 agrees at 10 bases. J was trimmed by 5 bases and V by 4 bases; bases with no gene match: 7. This CDR3 has 15 amino acids. Germline CDR1 SGHAT, CDR2 FQDESV (reference sequence).

The V call is TRBV7-3, the J call TRBJ2-3; no reliable D call. Germline V gene sequence: CDR1 SGHTA, CDR2 FQGTGA. The V and J ends lost 4 bases and 2 bases respectively, with 7 bases between them. The CDR3 covers 13 residues. DNA of the CDR3: TGTGCCAGCAGCTGGAAGGTCACAGATACGCAGTATTTT. Translation gives CASSWKVTDTQYF. Full variable domain (missing parts from reference TRBV7-3 and TRBJ2-3): GAGVSQTPSNKVTEKGKYVELRCDPISGHTALYWYRQSLGQGPEFLIYFQGTGAADDSGLPNDRFFAVRPEGSVSTLKIQRTERGDSAVYLCASSWKVTDTQYFGPGTRLTVL.

V is TRBV6-6 and J is TRBJ1-2; TRBD1 might be the D (5 bases). This CDR3 contains 11 residues. CDR1 and CDR2 from the germline V gene are MNHNY and SVGAGI (reference sequence). Trimming shortened V by 7 bases and J by 3 bases, and 6 bases separated the two germline ends. In DNA form, the CDR3 reads TGTGCCAGCACCAGGGACTATGGCTACACCTTC. It yields the protein CASTRDYGYTF.